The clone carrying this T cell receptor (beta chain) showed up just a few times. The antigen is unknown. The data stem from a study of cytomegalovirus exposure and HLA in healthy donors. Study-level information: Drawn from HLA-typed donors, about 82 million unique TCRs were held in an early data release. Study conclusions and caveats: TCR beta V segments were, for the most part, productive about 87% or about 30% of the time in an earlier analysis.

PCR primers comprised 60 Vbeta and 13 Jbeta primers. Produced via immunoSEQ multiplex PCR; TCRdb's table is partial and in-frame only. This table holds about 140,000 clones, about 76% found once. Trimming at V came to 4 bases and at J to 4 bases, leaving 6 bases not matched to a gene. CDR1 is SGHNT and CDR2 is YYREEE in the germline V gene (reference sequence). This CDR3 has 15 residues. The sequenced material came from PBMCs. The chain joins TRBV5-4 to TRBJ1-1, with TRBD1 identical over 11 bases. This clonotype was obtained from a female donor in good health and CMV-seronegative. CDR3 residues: CASSPDRGLSTEAFF. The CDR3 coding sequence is TGTGCCAGCAGCCCGGACAGGGGGCTCTCCACTGAAGCTTTCTTT.